These T cell receptor beta chains were read from a single sample in a study of T cells in Graves' hyperthyroidism and ophthalmopathy. TCRdb re-analysed the multiplex PCR reads in MiXCR, keeping a single row per CDR3 protein. The sample has fewer than 650,000 distinct CDR3 sequences; approximately 15% are singletons. The sequencing input was blood. These receptors all come from a woman aged 25 to 39 with Graves' hyperthyroidism that later progressed to Graves' ophthalmopathy. Each CDR3 is given with its conserved first and last residue. The D gene is left open where the match is weak. Expanded clones are given a class, and other clones once, few, many or no size at all.

j_gene,v_gene,abundance,d_gene,CDR3aa,CDR3nt
TRBJ2-1,TRBV7-6,many,.,CASSLGLTNEQFF,TGTGCCAGCAGCTTAGGTCTGACTAATGAGCAGTTCTTC
TRBJ1-1,TRBV10-3,many,.,CAISESTVTEAFF,TGTGCCATCAGTGAGTCCACAGTCACTGAAGCTTTCTTT
TRBJ2-2,TRBV20-1,many,.,CSVPGSGSATNTGELFF,TGCAGTGTCCCGGGGAGTGGTAGCGCCACGAACACCGGGGAGCTGTTTTTT
TRBJ1-1,TRBV12-5,many,.,CASGAGINTEAFF,TGTGCTAGTGGTGCTGGGATAAACACTGAAGCTTTCTTT
TRBJ2-2,TRBV28,many,.,CVSRDNINTGELFF,TGTGTGTCCCGGGACAACATCAACACCGGGGAGCTGTTTTTT
TRBJ2-7,TRBV30,many,TRBD1,CAWSSKGQGSLREYF,TGTGCCTGGAGCTCAAAGGGACAGGGGTCCCTACGGGAGTACTTC
TRBJ2-2,TRBV28,many,.,CASSSDPGGGELFF,TGTGCCAGCAGTTCAGACCCCGGCGGCGGGGAGCTGTTTTTT
TRBJ1-2,TRBV28,.,TRBD1,CASSWNHPRGLGNGYTF,TGTGCCAGCAGCTGGAACCATCCCAGGGGGCTGGGGAATGGCTACACCTTC
TRBJ1-2,TRBV5-4,.,.,CASSLVVRDSYGYTF,TGTGCCAGCAGCTTGGTTGTCAGGGATTCCTATGGCTACACCTTC
TRBJ1-1,TRBV12-3/TRBV12-4,many,.,CASSLSRVGTEAFF,TGTGCCAGCAGTTTAAGTAGGGTGGGTACTGAAGCTTTCTTT
TRBJ1-5,TRBV12-3/TRBV12-4,many,.,CASSYPSAAPQPQHF,TGTGCCAGCAGCTACCCGTCAGCGGCCCCCCAGCCCCAGCATTTT
TRBJ2-5,TRBV24-1,.,.,CATSDLYGAQYF,TGTGCCACCAGTGATCTCTACGGGGCCCAGTACTTC
TRBJ1-4,TRBV27,many,.,CASSSRVFGGEKLFF,TGTGCCAGCAGTTCCCGGGTTTTCGGCGGTGAAAAACTGTTTTTT
TRBJ2-2,TRBV30,many,TRBD1,CAWDRANTGELFF,TGTGCCTGGGACAGGGCGAACACCGGGGAGCTGTTTTTT
TRBJ2-4,TRBV27,many,TRBD2,CASSFQGLENIQYF,TGTGCCAGCAGTTTTCAAGGACTAGAAAACATTCAGTACTTC
TRBJ1-1,TRBV19,few,TRBD1,CASSKGQGSTEAFF,TGTGCCAGTAGTAAAGGACAGGGGAGCACTGAAGCTTTCTTT
TRBJ2-3,TRBV3-1,few,.,CASSQERLKLSTDTQYF,TGTGCCAGCAGCCAAGAGAGGCTAAAACTAAGCACAGATACGCAGTATTTT
TRBJ1-1,TRBV5-1,many,.,CASSDPNTEAFF,TGCGCCAGCAGTGACCCTAACACTGAAGCTTTCTTT
TRBJ2-3,TRBV27,many,TRBD2,CASSYGGLAGVMGDTQYF,TGTGCCAGCAGTTACGGGGGACTAGCGGGAGTTATGGGGGATACGCAGTATTTT
TRBJ2-2,TRBV19,.,TRBD2,CASSWTSETGELFF,TGTGCCAGTAGTTGGACTAGCGAGACCGGGGAGCTGTTTTTT
TRBJ2-7,TRBV29-1,many,TRBD2,CSAGTSGRAYSGSYEQYF,TGCAGCGCAGGGACTAGCGGGAGGGCCTATAGTGGTTCCTACGAGCAGTACTTC
TRBJ2-4,TRBV24-1,few,TRBD1,CATSDFDRGGIQYF,TGTGCCACCAGTGATTTTGACAGGGGCGGGATTCAGTACTTC
TRBJ2-7,TRBV12-3/TRBV12-4,few,TRBD2,CASSFASEEGGFTYEQYF,TGTGCCAGCAGTTTTGCCTCTGAGGAGGGAGGGTTTACCTACGAGCAGTACTTC
TRBJ2-2,TRBV10-3,.,.,CAISAPPAPGELFF,TGTGCCATCAGTGCCCCTCCAGCTCCCGGGGAGCTGTTTTTT
TRBJ1-5,TRBV5-4,.,.,CASSLLPYGSLTDTQHF,TGTGCCAGCAGCCTCCTCCCGTACGGGTCATTGACAGATACGCAGCATTTT
TRBJ2-5,TRBV20-1,many,TRBD2,CRPSGGETQYF,TGCAGACCTAGCGGGGGGGAGACCCAGTACTTC
TRBJ1-1,TRBV2,many,TRBD1,CASRFARTGVNTEAFF,TGTGCCAGCAGGTTTGCCCGGACAGGGGTGAACACTGAAGCTTTCTTT
TRBJ2-1,TRBV19,.,.,CASSIRGYNEQFF,TGTGCCAGTAGTATTAGAGGGTACAATGAGCAGTTCTTC